The clone carrying this TCR beta chain was observed many times. These data originate in a study of blood T cells in healthy people across ages. The germline V gene encodes CDR1 DFQATT and CDR2 SNEGSKA (reference sequence). V gave up 6 bases and J gave up 4 bases; unmatched junction bases: 5. The CDR3 is 13 residues long. Then a second PCR, running roughly 7 to 11 cycles, was carried out with a sample-barcoded 5' primer and a J-beta primer mix. TCRdb redid the calling of the 5' RACE reads with MiXCR, one entry per CDR3 protein. The sample shows about 670,000 distinct CDR3 sequences, 52% of them seen only once.

The sequencing sample was made of blood. The origin of this receptor is a woman aged 80 or over in good health. The V call is TRBV20-1, the J call TRBJ2-7; 11 bases align to TRBD2. CDR3 region: CSARGLADYEQYF. In DNA form, the CDR3 reads TGCAGTGCCAGGGGACTAGCGGATTACGAGCAGTACTTC.